A selection of T cell receptor beta chains follows, all from one sample in a study of technical replicates of blood from a handful of donors. The assay was immunoSEQ multiplex PCR, and TCRdb's table has in-frame clones only and misses some. In the table there are tens of thousands of clones, 95% to 98% of which are singletons. Sequenced material: T cells isolated from PBMCs. Receptors originate from a human donor in good health. Both conserved end residues are part of each CDR3. The order of the fields is V gene, clone size, D gene, J gene, CDR3 protein, CDR3 DNA. A D gene is named only where the DNA matches it firmly. Clone size is not always given. Where it is, it says once, few, many or a class for expanded clones.

>TRBV9|NA|TRBD1|TRBJ2-1
CASSVRRDRSSYNEQFF
TGTGCCAGCAGCGTGAGGAGGGACAGGAGCTCCTACAATGAGCAGTTCTTC
>TRBV9|NA|TRBD2|TRBJ2-1
CASSVGGASGNEDEQFF
TGTGCCAGCAGCGTAGGGGGGGCTAGCGGGAATGAAGATGAGCAGTTCTTC
>TRBV28|NA|TRBD1|TRBJ2-1
CASTLQGPYNEQFF
TGTGCCAGCACCCTACAGGGGCCCTACAATGAGCAGTTCTTC
>TRBV7-9|NA|TRBD2|TRBJ2-7
CASSLASGSSYEQYF
TGTGCCAGCAGCTTAGCGAGCGGGAGCTCCTACGAGCAGTACTTC
>TRBV5-1|NA|TRBD2|TRBJ2-1
CASSSPVGSGRTYNEQFF
TGCGCCAGCAGCTCCCCTGTTGGTAGCGGGAGAACCTACAATGAGCAGTTCTTC
>TRBV30|NA|TRBD2|TRBJ2-3
CAYILSGKKNTQYF
TGTGCCTACATCCTTAGCGGGAAAAAAAATACGCAGTATTTT
>TRBV7-9|NA|NA|TRBJ2-7
CASSLTGYEQYF
TGTGCCAGCAGCTTAACGGGGTACGAGCAGTACTTC
>TRBV6-5|NA|NA|TRBJ1-3
CASNNPTAGNTIYF
TGTGCCAGCAATAACCCGACAGCTGGAAACACCATATATTTT
>TRBV6-5|NA|TRBD1|TRBJ1-2
CASSYSEGALTYGYTF
TGTGCCAGCAGTTACTCAGAGGGGGCGTTAACCTATGGCTACACCTTC
>TRBV11-3|NA|TRBD1|TRBJ1-1
CASSFDTGTGWEAFF
TGTGCCAGCAGCTTTGACACCGGGACAGGGTGGGAAGCTTTCTTT
>TRBV6-5|NA|NA|TRBJ2-7
CASSPSPASSYEQYF
TGTGCCAGCAGCCCGTCCCCGGCTAGCTCCTACGAGCAGTACTTC
>TRBV30|NA|NA|TRBJ2-1
CAWSVTYYNEQFF
TGTGCCTGGAGTGTCACCTATTACAATGAGCAGTTCTTC
>TRBV11-3|once|TRBD2|TRBJ2-3
CASSPGTSGRRTQYF
TGTGCCAGCAGCCCGGGGACTAGCGGGAGAAGGACGCAGTATTTT
>TRBV19|NA|TRBD1|TRBJ1-2
CASSEDRGDYGYTF
TGTGCCAGTAGTGAAGACAGGGGGGACTATGGCTACACCTTC
>TRBV11-3|once|NA|TRBJ1-1
CASSLDQLGRGGTEAFF
TGTGCCAGCAGCTTAGACCAACTCGGGCGGGGAGGCACTGAAGCTTTCTTT
>TRBV19|NA|NA|TRBJ1-1
CASSIGRTNTEAFF
TGTGCCAGTAGTATAGGACGGACTAACACTGAAGCTTTCTTT
>TRBV18|NA|NA|TRBJ1-1
CASSAGQGMNTEAFF
TGTGCCAGCTCAGCCGGCCAGGGGATGAACACTGAAGCTTTCTTT
>TRBV5-1|once|NA|TRBJ1-1
CASSPNAGVVWTEAFF
TGCGCCAGCAGCCCGAACGCGGGGGTGGTCTGGACTGAAGCTTTCTTT
>TRBV11-3|NA|NA|TRBJ1-1
CASSLMAENTEAFF
TGTGCCAGCAGCTTGATGGCGGAGAACACTGAAGCTTTCTTT
>TRBV5-1|NA|NA|TRBJ2-6
CASSLSGSGANVLTF
TGCGCCAGCAGCTTGTCGGGATCCGGGGCCAACGTCCTGACTTTC
>TRBV7-8|NA|TRBD2|TRBJ2-7
CASSLGLAGGYEQYF
TGTGCCAGCAGCTTAGGTCTGGCGGGAGGGTACGAGCAGTACTTC
>TRBV7-2|once|TRBD2|TRBJ2-7
CASSSSGGYEQYF
TGTGCCAGCAGCTCTAGCGGGGGCTACGAGCAGTACTTC
>TRBV15|NA|NA|TRBJ1-2
CATSSHNRVGGYTF
TGTGCCACCAGCAGTCACAACAGGGTCGGAGGCTACACCTTC
>TRBV7-8|NA|NA|TRBJ2-7
CASSLAGPVTYEQYF
TGTGCCAGCAGCTTAGCTGGCCCAGTGACCTACGAGCAGTACTTC
>TRBV14|NA|NA|TRBJ2-5
CASSGVISGAQYF
TGTGCCAGCTCCGGGGTTATCTCCGGGGCCCAGTACTTC
>TRBV9|NA|NA|TRBJ2-3
CASSVGAGFTDTQYF
TGTGCCAGCAGCGTAGGGGCAGGGTTTACAGATACGCAGTATTTT
>TRBV5-4|NA|NA|TRBJ2-3
CASSLAQGWGADTQYF
TGTGCCAGCAGCTTGGCTCAGGGATGGGGCGCAGATACGCAGTATTTT
>TRBV11-2|NA|NA|TRBJ2-7
CASSIFRDTPYEQYF
TGTGCCAGCAGCATATTCCGGGACACCCCCTACGAGCAGTACTTC
>TRBV5-6|NA|NA|TRBJ1-4
CASSLPGPTNEKLFF
TGTGCCAGCAGCTTGCCTGGGCCAACTAATGAAAAACTGTTTTTT
>TRBV4-1|NA|TRBD2|TRBJ2-7
CASSLRTSGGSYEQYF
TGCGCCAGCAGCCTAAGGACTAGCGGGGGATCCTACGAGCAGTACTTC
>TRBV27|NA|TRBD2|TRBJ2-2
CASSIRTSVNTGELFF
TGTGCCAGCAGTATTAGGACTAGCGTTAACACCGGGGAGCTGTTTTTT
>TRBV30|NA|TRBD2|TRBJ2-1
CAWRELAGQFF
TGTGCCTGGAGGGAACTAGCGGGGCAGTTCTTC